This entry describes one T cell receptor (beta chain). This sample is drawn from a study of cytomegalovirus exposure and HLA in healthy donors. The study ran its PCR with 60 Vbeta and 13 Jbeta primers. TCRdb's copy holds only in-frame clones and misses some; the assay was immunoSEQ multiplex PCR. Found here are some 150,000 clones, 60% to 85% of them singletons; the top ten hold about 6.7%. Germline V CDR1 and CDR2: SGHNT, YYREEE (reference sequence). The CDR3 runs to 16 residues. Unmatched junction bases numbered 11, after V lost 4 bases and J lost 5 bases. Material for sequencing was PBMCs. This rearrangement joins TRBV5-4 to TRBJ2-5; TRBD1 agrees at 10 bases. The clonotype originates from a woman aged 40 to 50 in good health and CMV-seropositive. CDR3 residues: CASSVGLDRGGETQYF. CDR3 coding DNA: TGTGCCAGCAGCGTGGGTTTGGACAGGGGGGGGGAGACCCAGTACTTC.